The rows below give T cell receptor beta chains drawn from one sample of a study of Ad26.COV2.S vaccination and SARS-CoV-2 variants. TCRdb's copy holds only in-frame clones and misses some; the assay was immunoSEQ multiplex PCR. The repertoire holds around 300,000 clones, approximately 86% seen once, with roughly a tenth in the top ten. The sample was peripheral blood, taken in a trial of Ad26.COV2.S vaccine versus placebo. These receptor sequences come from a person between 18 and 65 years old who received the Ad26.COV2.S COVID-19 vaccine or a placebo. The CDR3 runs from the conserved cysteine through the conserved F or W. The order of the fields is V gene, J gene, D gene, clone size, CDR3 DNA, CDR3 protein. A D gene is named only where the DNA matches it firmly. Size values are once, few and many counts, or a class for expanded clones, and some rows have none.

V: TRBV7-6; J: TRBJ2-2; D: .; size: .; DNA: TGTGCCAGCAGCTCACTTAAGGGCACCGGGGAGCTGTTTTTT; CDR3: CASSSLKGTGELFF
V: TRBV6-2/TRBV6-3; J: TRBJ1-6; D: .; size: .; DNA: TGTGCCAGCAGTTACTCGAGAAGCAGGAGTCATAATTCACCCCTCCACTTT; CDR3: CASSYSRSRSHNSPLHF
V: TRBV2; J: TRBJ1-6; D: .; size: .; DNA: TGTGCCAGCAGGGACCGGATCTCTAATTCACCCCTCCACTTT; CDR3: CASRDRISNSPLHF
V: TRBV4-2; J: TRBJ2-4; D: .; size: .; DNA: TGTGCCAGCAGCCAAGAGGCGGCGGGTATCGCCAAAAACATTCAGTACTTC; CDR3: CASSQEAAGIAKNIQYF
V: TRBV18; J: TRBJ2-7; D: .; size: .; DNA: TGTGCCAGCTCACCACCCTCCCTTATACGGGAGCAGTACTTC; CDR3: CASSPPSLIREQYF
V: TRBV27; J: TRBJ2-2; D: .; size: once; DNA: TGTGCCAGCAGTTTAGGTAGAGGGGCGAACACCGGGGAGCTGTTTTTT; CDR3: CASSLGRGANTGELFF
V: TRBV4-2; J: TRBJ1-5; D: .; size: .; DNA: TGTGCCAGCAGCCAAGATACGATAGGGACATCGCAGAGGCCCCAGCATTTT; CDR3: CASSQDTIGTSQRPQHF
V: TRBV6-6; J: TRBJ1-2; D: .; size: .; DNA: TGTGCCAGCAGCCGGCAGGAAGGGCCTTATGGCTACACCTTC; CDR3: CASSRQEGPYGYTF
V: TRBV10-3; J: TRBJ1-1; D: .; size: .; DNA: TGTGCCATCAGTGAGGTAGGAGCCCACCTAAACACTGAAGCTTTCTTT; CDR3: CAISEVGAHLNTEAFF
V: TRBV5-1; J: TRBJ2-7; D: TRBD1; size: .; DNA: TGCGCCACCTCCCGGGACAGGGACTACGAGCAGTACTTC; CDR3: CATSRDRDYEQYF
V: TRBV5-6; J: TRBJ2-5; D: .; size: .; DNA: TGTGCCAGCAGCCTCGAGGAGACCCAGTACTTC; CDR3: CASSLEETQYF
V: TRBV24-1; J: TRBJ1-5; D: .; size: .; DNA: TGTGCCACCAGTGATTTACGGGGACAGCCCCAGCATTTT; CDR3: CATSDLRGQPQHF
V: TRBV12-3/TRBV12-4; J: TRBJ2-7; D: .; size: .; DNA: TGTGCCAGCAGCCCAAGCAATTACGAGCAGTACTTC; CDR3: CASSPSNYEQYF
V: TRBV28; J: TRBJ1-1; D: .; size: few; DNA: TGTGCCAGCAGTCCGCCACAGGTCCCCAGAGCTTTCTTT; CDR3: CASSPPQVPRAFF
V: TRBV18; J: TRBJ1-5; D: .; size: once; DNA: TGTGCCAGCTCACCCGGACAGAGCAATCAGCCCCAGCATTTT; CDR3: CASSPGQSNQPQHF
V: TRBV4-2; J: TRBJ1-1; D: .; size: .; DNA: TGTGCCAGCAGCCAAGAGTGGGGACAGAACACTGAAGCTTTCTTT; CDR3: CASSQEWGQNTEAFF
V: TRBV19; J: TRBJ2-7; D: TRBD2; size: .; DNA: TGTGCCGCAGGGAGGGGCACTCTCTACGAGCAGTACTTC; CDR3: CAAGRGTLYEQYF
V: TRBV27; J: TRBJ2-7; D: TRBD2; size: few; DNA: TGTGCCAGCAGTTTAGCGGGCTCAGCGGGAGGTTCCTACGAGCAGTACTTC; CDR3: CASSLAGSAGGSYEQYF
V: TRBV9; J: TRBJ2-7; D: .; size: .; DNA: TGTGCCAGCAGCGTAGCCCCCCAGGGTAGCGCCTACGAGCAGTACTTC; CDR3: CASSVAPQGSAYEQYF
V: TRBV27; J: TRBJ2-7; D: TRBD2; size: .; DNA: TGTGCCAGCAGTTTAACGAGGACTAGCGGGAACTCCTACGAGCAGTACTTC; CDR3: CASSLTRTSGNSYEQYF
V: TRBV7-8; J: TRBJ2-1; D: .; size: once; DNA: TGTGCCAGCAGCTTTGGGGCTTCCTACAATGAGCAGTTCTTC; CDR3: CASSFGASYNEQFF
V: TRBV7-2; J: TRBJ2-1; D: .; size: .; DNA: TGTGCCAGCAGCCCCAAGGACGATCCGTACAATGAGCAGTTCTTC; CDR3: CASSPKDDPYNEQFF
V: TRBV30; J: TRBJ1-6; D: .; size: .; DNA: TGTGCCTGGAGTGCGCAAGGATCGGCTAATTCACCCCTCCACTTT; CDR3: CAWSAQGSANSPLHF
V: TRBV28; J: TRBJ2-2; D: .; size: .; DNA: TGTGCCAGCACACGGGGTCCGAACACCGGGGAGCTGTTTTTT; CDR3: CASTRGPNTGELFF
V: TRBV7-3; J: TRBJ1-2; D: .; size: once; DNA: TGTGCCAGCAGCTTCCAACGGGCAGGACTCCAGGGAGATGGCTACACCTTC; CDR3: CASSFQRAGLQGDGYTF
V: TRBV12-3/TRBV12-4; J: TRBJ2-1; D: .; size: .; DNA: TGTGCCAGCAGTTGGACAGTGGACAATGAGCAGTTCTTC; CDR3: CASSWTVDNEQFF
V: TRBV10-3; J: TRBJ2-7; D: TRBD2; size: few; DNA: TGTGCCATCAGTGACTCCGGGACTAGTCCCACCGAGCAGTACTTC; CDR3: CAISDSGTSPTEQYF
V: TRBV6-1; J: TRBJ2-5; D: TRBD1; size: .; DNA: TGTGCCAGCAGATACGGGACAGGGGTACAAGAGACCCAGTACTTC; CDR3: CASRYGTGVQETQYF
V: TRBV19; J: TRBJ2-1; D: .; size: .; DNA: TGTGCCAGTAGCATAGGTGGGTATCCCTACAATGAGCAGTTCTTC; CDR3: CASSIGGYPYNEQFF
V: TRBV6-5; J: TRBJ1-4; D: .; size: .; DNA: TGTGCCAGCAGTTACGGTAGGGGACCCGGAAAACTGTTTTTT; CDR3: CASSYGRGPGKLFF
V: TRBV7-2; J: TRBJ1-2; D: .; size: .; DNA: TGTGCCAGCAGCTTAGGAGTTCAGGATGTTAACTATGGCTACACCTTC; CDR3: CASSLGVQDVNYGYTF
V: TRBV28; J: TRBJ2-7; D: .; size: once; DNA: TGTGCCAGCAGTTCTCCGCCCCCCTACGAGCAGTACTTC; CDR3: CASSSPPPYEQYF
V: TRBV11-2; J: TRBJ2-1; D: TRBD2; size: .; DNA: TGTGCCAGCAGCATACCGGGACTAGCGGGGATCAATGAGCAGTTCTTC; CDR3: CASSIPGLAGINEQFF
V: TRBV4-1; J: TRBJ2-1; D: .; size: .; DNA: TGCGCCAGCAGCCAAGATCGTGTATACAATGAGCAGTTCTTC; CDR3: CASSQDRVYNEQFF
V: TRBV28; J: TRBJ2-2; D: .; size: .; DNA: TGTGCCAGCCAAGCATCAGGACAGAAGAACACCGGGGAGCTGTTTTTT; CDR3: CASQASGQKNTGELFF
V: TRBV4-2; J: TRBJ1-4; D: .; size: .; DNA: TGTGCCAGCGACATGCGGGGGACGGGTCTTAATGAAAAACTGTTTTTT; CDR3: CASDMRGTGLNEKLFF
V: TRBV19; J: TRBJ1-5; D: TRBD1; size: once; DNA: TGTGCCAGTAGTCCGGGACAGGGTTTTTTATCCCATCAGCCCCAGCATTTT; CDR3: CASSPGQGFLSHQPQHF
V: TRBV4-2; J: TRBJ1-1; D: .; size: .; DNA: TGTGCCAGCAGCCAAGAAACACCCCCTCGTGGGAATGGAACTGAAGCTTTCTTT; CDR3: CASSQETPPRGNGTEAFF
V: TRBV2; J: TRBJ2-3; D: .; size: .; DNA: TGTGCAACGAGACAGACCGCTTCTAGCACAGATACGCAGTATTTT; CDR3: CATRQTASSTDTQYF
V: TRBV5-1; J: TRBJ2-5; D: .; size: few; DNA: TGCGCCAGCAGCTTGGATCTGCGCGGGGAGACCCAGTACTTC; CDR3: CASSLDLRGETQYF
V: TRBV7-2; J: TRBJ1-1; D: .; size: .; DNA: TGTGCCAGCAGCGCCGGGGCCTTCACTGAAGCTTTCTTT; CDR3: CASSAGAFTEAFF
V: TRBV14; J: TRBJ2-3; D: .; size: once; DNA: TGTGCCAGCAGCCAAGAAATCGGGGGAGGTAGCACAGATACGCAGTATTTT; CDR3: CASSQEIGGGSTDTQYF
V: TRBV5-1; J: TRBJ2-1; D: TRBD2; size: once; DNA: TGCGCCAGCAGCTTGGGCGGAGCGGGAGTCTACAATGAGCAGTTCTTC; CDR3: CASSLGGAGVYNEQFF